The sequence of this T cell receptor (beta chain) was determined in a study of T-cell reconstitution after alpha-beta-depleted transplantation in children. Study results and limitations: Reports say that about two months after transplant, the alpha-beta T cells came out of several hundred graft clones that had expanded.

With 5 bases clipped from V and 2 bases from J, the junction kept 6 bases outside the gene matches. The CDR3 sequence is 15 residues long. Germline values: CDR1 SEHNR, CDR2 FQNEAQ (reference sequence). The table lists this clonotype with a few counts. Its antigen is unidentified. A TCRbeta library incorporating unique molecular identifiers was prepared. TCRdb passed the PCR reads through MiXCR, listing each CDR3 protein once. The sample holds 300,000 to 400,000 distinct CDR3 sequences, under 20% seen once. The receptor was derived from a male patient aged 2-15 years who had a stem cell transplant for acute lymphoblastic leukemia, so the T cells may come from the graft donor. The material sequenced was PBMCs, mostly from graft donor cells, taken 360 days after TCRalphabeta/CD19-depleted stem cell transplant. This chain uses TRBV7-9 with TRBJ2-7; 10 bases are a match to TRBD1. CDR3 nucleotides: TGTGCCAGCAGCCCCTCCGGGACAGGGGCCTACGAGCAGTACTTC. Translated, it gives CASSPSGTGAYEQYF.